This TCR beta chain was obtained from a study of shared clonotypes between healthy human individuals. Study information: Three plates were used per donor for CD4 naive, three for CD4 memory, two for CD8 naive and one for CD8 memory.

Per sorted-subset replicate PCR, input was approximately 200 ng DNA, representing around 29,000 T cell genomes. Assay: immunoSEQ multiplex PCR; the TCRdb copy retains only in-frame clones and omits some. The sample comprises around 2,000,000 clones, around 96% of which are singletons, and approximately 1.2% rests with the top ten. Naive CD8 cells lacked CD45RO, underwent positive selection for CCR7 and left out terminally differentiated effector memory CD45RA+ cells. Looked up from germline, CDR1 is LNHDA and CDR2 is SQIVND (reference sequence). The CDR3 extends over 14 amino acids. V shed 5 bases and J 4 bases; nucleotides not matched to a gene: 8.

The sequencing input was naive CD8+ T cells sorted from blood. The TCR sequence derives from a man in his late teens or twenties in good health. This rearrangement joins TRBV19 to TRBJ2-7; 7 bases line up with TRBD2. CDR3 region: CASSPVSGSYEQYF. CDR3 nucleotide sequence: TGTGCCAGTAGTCCGGTTAGCGGGTCATACGAGCAGTACTTC. Full variable domain (remainder filled in from reference TRBV19 and TRBJ2-7): DGGITQSPKYLFRKEGQNVTLSCEQNLNHDAMYWYRQDPGQGLRLIYYSQIVNDFQKGDIAEGYSVSREKKESFPLTVTSAQKNPTAFYLCASSPVSGSYEQYFGPGTRLTVT.